The T cell receptor (beta chain) described here comes from a study of response to subunit inactivated influenza vaccine (dated by TCRdb to 2017 to 2018). For context, the study as a whole: The study used deep quantitative T cell receptor repertoire profiling to track responses to a trivalent subunit inactivated influenza vaccine.

General study outcomes and caveats: It was suggested by the authors that each seasonal influenza vaccination may recruit only a limited number of new T cells.

The receptor library was made with RT-PCR. The listed sequencing device is Illumina HiSeq 2500. TCRdb reprocessed the public reads (quality trimming at Q25 with fastp, clone calling with MiXCR) and kept in-frame beta chains. CDR3 protein sequences are deduplicated, and each keeps its most common genes and DNA. Present in this sample are approximately 500,000 distinct CDR3 sequences, roughly 13% of which were seen just once. Approximately 14% of the sample is in the top ten clones. With respect to this clonotype: The antigen it binds to is not known. Per-nucleotide qualities are absent, and no much larger clonotype sits a single base away.

Its CDR3 holds 16 amino acids, cysteine through phenylalanine. Only the CDR3 portion is preserved as DNA: 48 bases, with reading frame beginning at the first base. The germline V gene yields MDHEN for CDR1 and SYDVKM for CDR2. V trim: 2 bases; J trim: 6 bases; unmatched bases: 10. The meaning of the sample's time point label: more than 40 days after influenza vaccine administration. The chain was built from TRBV28 and TRBJ2-1; TRBD2 matches 7 bases in the middle. This clonotype was obtained from a man aged 45-65 years who received an inactivated influenza vaccine. Donor details come from another sample of the same person, matched by shared clones. The sequencing used PBMCs from blood, collected 40 to 50 days after vaccination. The CDR3 sequence is CASSLGSSASGNEQFF. The DNA reads TGTGCCAGCAGTTTAGGGTCTAGCGCTAGCGGCAATGAGCAGTTCTTC.